This record covers a single T cell receptor (beta chain). No antigen is known for it. This sample is drawn from a study of PD-1 blockade in mismatch repair-deficient tumors. Background on the study: All were previously treated, progressing patients with about 12 mismatch repair-deficient cancer types.

All patients were mismatch repair deficient, assessed by either PCR or immunohistochemistry. Three pembrolizumab responders had their TCRs sequenced. Data came from immunoSEQ multiplex PCR; TCRdb stores just in-frame clones and leaves some out. This sample has some 110,000 clones, with over 65% found just once. Study findings and constraints: Rapid post-treatment expansion, then contraction, generally preceding radiologic response, marked tumor-resident clones.

The TCR comes from an adult with mismatch repair-deficient cancer. The sample in question was peripheral blood, obtained approximately 60 weeks after starting pembrolizumab.

CDR3 DNA: TGTGCCAGCAGCCAAGATTTATTGGGCGAGCAGTACTTC. Encoded protein: CASSQDLLGEQYF. This chain connects TRBV14 to TRBJ2-5, with D unclear. The J call could be wrong; TRBJ2-7 is a better fit for the DNA end. CDR1 is SGHDN, CDR2 FVKESK, per germline. The CDR3 has 13 residues.